The clone carrying this T cell receptor beta chain was seen only a few times. As yet, its antigen is unknown. The sample belongs to a study of T cell repertoires in cytomegalovirus infection. Turning to the study itself: Public TCR beta signatures indicated both CMV infection and matching HLA type.

Trimming took 6 bases from V and 9 from J; bases not matched to a gene: 12. From germline, CDR1 is SGHTA and CDR2 FQGNSA. This CDR3 spans 14 amino acids. MiXCR was run by TCRdb on the reads, yielding one entry per CDR3 protein. The sample lists 200,000 or so distinct CDR3 sequences, 28% occurring once. Study-wide results and caveats: HLA-C-restricted CMV-specific TCR beta clonotypes prevailed in the ex vivo response. CMV carriers having the relevant HLA were flagged by cumulative public TCR beta family frequency.

Source material: PBMCs. J is TRBJ2-7 and V is TRBV7-2; 9 positions agree with TRBD2. The clonotype was recovered from a human donor in good health (CMV status not recorded). Some clones in this sample may be carry-over from other donors' samples. DNA of the CDR3: TGTGCCAGCAGACAGAGCGGGGGGTTCGGGGCGCAGTACTTC. Its translation: CASRQSGGFGAQYF.